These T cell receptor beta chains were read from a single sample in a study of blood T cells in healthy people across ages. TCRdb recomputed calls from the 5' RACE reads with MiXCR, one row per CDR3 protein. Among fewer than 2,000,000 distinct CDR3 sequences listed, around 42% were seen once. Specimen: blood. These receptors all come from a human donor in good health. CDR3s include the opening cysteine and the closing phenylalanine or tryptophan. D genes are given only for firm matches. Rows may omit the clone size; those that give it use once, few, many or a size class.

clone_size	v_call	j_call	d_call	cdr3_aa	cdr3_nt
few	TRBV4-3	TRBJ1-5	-	CASSQEPWGAYQPQHF	TGCGCCAGCAGCCAAGAACCGTGGGGGGCGTATCAGCCCCAGCATTTT
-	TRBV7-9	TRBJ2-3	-	CASSHPAGGRRNTQYF	TGTGCCAGCAGCCACCCGGCTGGGGGGAGGAGGAATACGCAGTATTTT
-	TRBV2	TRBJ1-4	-	CANRDNNEKLFF	TGTGCCAACCGGGACAACAATGAAAAACTGTTTTTT
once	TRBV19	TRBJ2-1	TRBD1	CASSIQTGGYNEQFF	TGTGCCAGTAGTATTCAGACAGGGGGTTACAATGAGCAGTTCTTC
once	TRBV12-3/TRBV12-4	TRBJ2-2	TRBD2	CASSPQVAGVNTGELFF	TGTGCCAGCAGTCCCCAGGTAGCGGGGGTGAACACCGGGGAGCTGTTTTTT
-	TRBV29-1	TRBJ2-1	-	CSVEGAAYNEQFF	TGCAGCGTTGAGGGGGCCGCCTACAATGAGCAGTTCTTC
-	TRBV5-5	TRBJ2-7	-	CASSLKPLLYEQYF	TGTGCCAGCAGCTTGAAGCCCCTCCTCTACGAGCAGTACTTC
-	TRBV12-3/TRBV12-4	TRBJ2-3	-	CASSLGATSAFTDTQYF	TGTGCCAGCAGTTTAGGGGCAACAAGTGCCTTCACAGATACGCAGTATTTT
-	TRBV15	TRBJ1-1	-	CATSSYGLNTEAFF	TGTGCCACCAGCAGCTATGGGTTGAACACTGAAGCTTTCTTT
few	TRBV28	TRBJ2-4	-	CASSLLGRRPKNIQYF	TGTGCCAGCAGTTTGTTGGGGCGTCGGCCCAAAAACATTCAGTACTTC
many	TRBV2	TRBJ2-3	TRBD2	CASSVGTSGPTDTQYF	TGTGCCAGCAGTGTGGGGACTAGCGGGCCGACAGATACGCAGTATTTT
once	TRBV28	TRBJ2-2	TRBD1	CASSSNRGRFTGELFF	TGTGCCAGCAGTAGCAACAGGGGGCGCTTCACCGGGGAGCTGTTTTTT
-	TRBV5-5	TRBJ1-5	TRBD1	CASIFRGDSLRPLLRNQPQHF	TGTGCCAGCATCTTTAGGGGGGACAGTCTACGTCCTCTGCTTCGCAATCAGCCCCAGCATTTT
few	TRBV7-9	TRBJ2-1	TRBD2	CASSQSSRGEKQFF	TGTGCCAGCAGCCAAAGCTCCCGGGGGGAGAAGCAGTTCTTC
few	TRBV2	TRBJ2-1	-	CASTAFFREQFF	TGTGCCAGCACGGCGTTCTTCCGAGAGCAGTTCTTC
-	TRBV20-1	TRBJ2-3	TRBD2	CSVRPSPGEGAQYF	TGCAGTGTAAGGCCCTCCCCGGGGGAGGGTGCGCAGTATTTT
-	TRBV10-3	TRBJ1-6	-	CAISARDVDSPLHF	TGTGCCATCAGTGCCCGGGACGTCGATTCACCCCTCCACTTT
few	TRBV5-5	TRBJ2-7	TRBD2	CASSPTSGGFYEQYF	TGTGCCAGCAGCCCTACTAGCGGGGGCTTCTACGAGCAGTACTTC
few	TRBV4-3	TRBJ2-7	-	CASSQVNWVGPRSEQYF	TGCGCCAGCAGCCAAGTTAATTGGGTGGGACCCAGGAGCGAGCAGTACTTC
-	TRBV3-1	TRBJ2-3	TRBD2	CASSISGGGADTQYF	TGTGCCAGCAGCATAAGCGGGGGAGGAGCAGATACGCAGTATTTT
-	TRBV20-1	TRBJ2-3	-	CSARDRLGGATDTQYF	TGCAGTGCTAGAGATCGTTTGGGGGGGGCAACAGATACGCAGTATTTT
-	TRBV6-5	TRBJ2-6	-	CASSLGRILSGANVLTF	TGTGCCAGCAGTTTGGGTCGGATCCTCTCTGGGGCCAACGTCCTGACTTTC
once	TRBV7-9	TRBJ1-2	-	CASSWDTGGYTF	TGTGCCAGCAGTTGGGACACCGGCGGCTACACCTTC
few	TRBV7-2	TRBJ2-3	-	CASSLIILSTDTQYF	TGTGCCAGCAGCTTAATTATCCTAAGCACAGATACGCAGTATTTT
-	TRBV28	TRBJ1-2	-	CASSLGISTNYGYTF	TGTGCCAGCAGTTTAGGTATCTCCACTAACTATGGCTACACCTTC
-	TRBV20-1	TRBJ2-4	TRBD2	CSARGPLAGGAKYF	TGCAGTGCTAGAGGCCCCCTGGCGGGGGGGGCCAAATACTTC
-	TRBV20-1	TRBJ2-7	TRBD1	CSAGTASYEQYF	TGCAGTGCCGGGACAGCGTCCTACGAGCAGTACTTC
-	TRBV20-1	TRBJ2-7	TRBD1	CSAHPRTGTYEQYF	TGCAGTGCTCACCCGCGGACAGGGACCTACGAGCAGTACTTC
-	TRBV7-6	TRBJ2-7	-	CASSLEATTAYEQYF	TGTGCCAGCAGTCTCGAGGCGACAACCGCCTACGAGCAGTACTTC
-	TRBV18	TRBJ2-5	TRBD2	CASFTTGGGAGETQYF	TGTGCCAGCTTCACAACCGGCGGGGGGGCCGGCGAGACCCAGTACTTC
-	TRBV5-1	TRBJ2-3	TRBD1	CANSFTPGQGQPDTQYF	TGCGCCAACAGCTTTACCCCGGGACAGGGTCAGCCAGATACGCAGTATTTT
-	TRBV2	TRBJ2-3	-	CASGGGYTDTQYF	TGTGCCAGCGGCGGGGGCTACACAGATACGCAGTATTTT
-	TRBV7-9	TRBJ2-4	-	CVSSLEGEEYF	TGTGTCAGCAGCCTAGAAGGGGAGGAGTACTTC
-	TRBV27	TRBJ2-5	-	CASSTHRQIEETQYF	TGTGCCAGCAGCACCCACCGACAGATTGAAGAGACCCAGTACTTC
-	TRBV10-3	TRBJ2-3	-	CATLRERTDTQYF	TGTGCCACGCTCAGGGAGCGCACAGATACGCAGTATTTT
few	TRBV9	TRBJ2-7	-	CAGLVGRVTHEQYF	TGTGCCGGCTTGGTAGGAAGGGTTACCCACGAGCAGTACTTC
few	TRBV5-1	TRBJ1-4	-	CASSLVMGSWANEKLFF	TGCGCCAGCAGCCTCGTAATGGGGAGTTGGGCTAATGAAAAACTGTTTTTT
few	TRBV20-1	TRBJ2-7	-	CSARTWTRGSYEQYF	TGCAGTGCTAGAACATGGACACGAGGGTCCTACGAGCAGTACTTC
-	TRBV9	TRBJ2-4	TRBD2	CASSVGLAENIQYF	TGTGCCAGCAGCGTAGGCCTAGCGGAAAACATTCAGTACTTC
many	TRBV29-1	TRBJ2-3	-	CSSSTDTQYF	TGCAGCTCTAGCACAGATACGCAGTATTTT
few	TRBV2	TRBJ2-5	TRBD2	CASSYSGGALVAPETQYF	TGTGCCAGCAGTTACAGCGGGGGGGCCTTAGTAGCCCCAGAGACCCAGTACTTC
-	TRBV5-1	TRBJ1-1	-	CASSADANTEAFF	TGCGCCAGCAGCGCGGACGCGAACACTGAAGCTTTCTTT
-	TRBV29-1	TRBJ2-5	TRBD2	CSVDGGGYQQYF	TGCAGCGTTGACGGGGGAGGGTACCAGCAGTACTTC
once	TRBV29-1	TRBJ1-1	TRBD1	CSVEGRGLGVFF	TGCAGCGTTGAGGGCAGGGGGCTTGGGGTTTTCTTT
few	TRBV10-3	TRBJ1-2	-	CAIPRANYGYTF	TGTGCCATCCCCCGAGCTAACTATGGCTACACCTTC
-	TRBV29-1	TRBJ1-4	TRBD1	CSVADTGTGGEKLFF	TGCAGCGTTGCCGACACCGGGACAGGGGGGGAAAAACTGTTTTTT
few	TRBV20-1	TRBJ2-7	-	CSARVQAAYEQYF	TGCAGTGCTAGAGTACAGGCTGCCTACGAGCAGTACTTC
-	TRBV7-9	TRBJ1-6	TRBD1	CASSFGQGREALHF	TGTGCCAGCAGCTTTGGACAGGGACGAGAGGCCCTCCACTTT
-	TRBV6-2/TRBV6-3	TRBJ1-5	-	CASRYGDSLPNQPQHF	TGTGCCAGCAGGTACGGGGACTCCCTACCAAATCAGCCCCAGCATTTT
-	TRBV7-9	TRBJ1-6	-	CASSLMAGRGNSPLHF	TGTGCCAGCAGCTTAATGGCAGGCCGGGGTAATTCACCCCTCCACTTT
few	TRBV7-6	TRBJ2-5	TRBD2	CASSQPLAGGQETQYF	TGTGCCAGCAGCCAGCCTCTAGCGGGGGGGCAAGAGACCCAGTACTTC
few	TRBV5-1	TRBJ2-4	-	CASSLVPALAKNIQYF	TGCGCCAGCAGCTTGGTACCAGCCCTAGCCAAAAACATTCAGTACTTC
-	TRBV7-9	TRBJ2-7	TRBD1	CASSKGQTTYEQYF	TGTGCCAGCAGCAAGGGACAGACTACCTACGAGCAGTACTTC
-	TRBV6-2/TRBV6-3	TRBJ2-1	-	CASKDGQETQFF	TGTGCCAGCAAGGACGGCCAAGAGACCCAGTTCTTC